Sequencing of this T cell receptor (beta chain) was carried out in a study of blood T cell repertoires in COVID-19 (TCRdb year 2020). For the wider study: Samples covering the acute and convalescent phases of COVID-19 were provided by collaborators in the United States, Italy and Spain. The repertoires were released in a freely available public database meant as a resource for research on the immune response to SARS-CoV-2. Where HLA class I and class II types were available, the types were taken from metadata supplied by the sample provider, not from assay-based typing. The dataset comprised deeply sampled blood TCRbeta repertoires from subjects exposed to, actively infected with, or recovered from COVID-19. Samples came from the ongoing ImmuneRACE study (first 160 participants) plus 1,254 subjects from 6 global collaborators. The material from the prospective study consisted of cDNA or gDNA derived from T cells, B-cell-depleted T cells, or PBMCs. Nearly every sample came with metadata listing a de-identified subject ID, COVID-19 status, age in years and sex. Broad study findings and their caveats: How much clinical and demographic metadata was included differed by source and by participant, and the metadata was provided uncurated.

The immunoSEQ Assay, a bias-controlled multiplex PCR, was used to amplify TCRbeta CDR3 regions from genomic DNA. The original methods were these. The number of nucleated cells in each sample was estimated from the amplification of reference gene primers within the assay. Sequence reads were collapsed and filtered to measure the absolute abundance of every unique TCRbeta CDR3 rearrangement. Productive Simpson clonality was computed per sample as the square root of Simpson's diversity index over productive rearrangements. In TCRdb, the immuneACCESS table is reduced to in-frame sequences with V and J assigned. These tables do not hold every clone; where another copy was compared, an unresolved V gene accounts for under half, and the others remain unexplained. V and J calls and clone size come straight from that table; D and trimming were deduced from the DNA. The sample table holds roughly 160,000 clones, of which approximately 80% were seen once. The ten largest clonotypes hold about 10% of the sample.

Inclusive of the bounding cysteine and phenylalanine, the CDR3 is 13 residues long. The DNA shown is the 39-base CDR3, in frame from base 1. CDR1 MNHEY and CDR2 SVGAGI are derived from the germline V gene. V is reduced by 6 bases and J by 1 base, leaving a spacing of 9 bases between them. On this clone: Its antigen target is currently unknown. There are no base qualities to consult, and no much larger clone falls within one base.

Enrolling through a virtual design, the prospective study's participants ranged in age from roughly 18 to 89 years and lived across some 23 United States geographic areas. In the prospective study, participants were assigned to cohorts based on the clinical history participants reported in a screening survey and a study questionnaire. For ImmuneRACE Cohort 3, a participant was defined as recovered based on two consecutive negative NP/OP PCR tests, clearance by a healthcare professional, or resolution of symptoms. In the prospective study, mobile phlebotomists collected whole blood, serum and a nasopharyngeal or oropharyngeal swab from each participant. Over an approximately 2-month period, participants in the prospective study had the option of providing additional blood draws and questionnaires. Blood samples from the prospective study were shipped frozen or at room temperature prior to DNA extraction.

Sequenced sample: PBMCs or T cells enriched from blood (not recorded which). The sequence links TRBV6-5 to TRBJ1-1; the D gene is unclear. The TCR was taken from a man aged 45-60 years who had recovered from COVID-19. The CDR3: CASRQTENTEAFF. The nucleotide sequence is given as TGTGCCAGCAGGCAAACAGAGAACACTGAAGCTTTCTTT.